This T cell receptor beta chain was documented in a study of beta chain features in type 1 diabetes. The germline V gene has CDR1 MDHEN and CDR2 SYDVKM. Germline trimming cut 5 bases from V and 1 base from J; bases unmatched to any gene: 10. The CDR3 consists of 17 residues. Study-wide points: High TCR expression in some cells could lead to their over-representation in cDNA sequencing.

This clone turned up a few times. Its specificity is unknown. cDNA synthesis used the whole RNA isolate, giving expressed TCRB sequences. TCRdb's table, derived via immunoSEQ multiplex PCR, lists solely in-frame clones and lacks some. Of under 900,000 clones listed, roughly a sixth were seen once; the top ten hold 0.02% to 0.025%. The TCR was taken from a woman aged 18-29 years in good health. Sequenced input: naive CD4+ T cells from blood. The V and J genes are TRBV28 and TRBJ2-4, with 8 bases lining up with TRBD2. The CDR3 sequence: CASSPRTTGGAKNIQYF. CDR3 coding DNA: TGTGCCAGCAGTCCAAGGACCACGGGAGGGGCCAAAAACATTCAGTACTTC.